These 10 T cell receptor beta chains were all obtained from the same sample, sequenced in a study of blood T cells in healthy people across ages. Combining a sample-barcoded 5' primer with a J-beta primer mix, a second PCR ran for 7 to 11 cycles. TCRdb analysed the 5' RACE reads with MiXCR anew, one entry per CDR3 protein. The sample holds some 1.5 million distinct CDR3 sequences, roughly 27% seen once. Source material: blood. The source of these receptors is a woman aged 25 to 45 in good health.

With respect to this clonotype: A much more abundant neighbour one base away suggests this may be a read error. V gene TRBV29-1 combines with J gene TRBJ2-7; D gene unclear. The CDR3 covers 13 residues. The V gene lost 6 bases and the J gene lost 2 bases, with 14 bases spanning the gap. The germline V gene encodes CDR1 SQVTM and CDR2 ANQGSEA. In DNA, the CDR3 is TGCAGCGTCACCGGCAGCCCGACCTACGAGCAGTACTTC. The encoded protein is CSVTGSPTYEQYF.

In its sample, this clonotype was seen many times. The V and J genes are TRBV6-6 and TRBJ2-5, with 8 bases aligning to TRBD1. V shed 7 bases and J 2 bases; nucleotides not matched to a gene: 15. This CDR3 is 17 amino acids long. The germline V gene encodes CDR1 MNHNY and CDR2 SVGAGI (reference sequence). The CDR3 DNA sequence: TGTGCCAGCATGTTGGGACAGGCCCGACGAGCGCAAGAGACCCAGTACTTC. Translated, it gives CASMLGQARRAQETQYF.

The V and J genes are TRBV29-1 and TRBJ1-2; D may be TRBD1 (5 bases). Per the germline V gene, CDR1 is SQVTM and CDR2 is ANQGSEA. This CDR3 is 14 amino acids long. V lost 0 bases to trimming and J lost 2 bases, with 10 bases between them. Here the CDR3 DNA reads TGCAGCGTTGAAGATCCAGGGCGGAACTATGGCTACACCTTC. It is translated as CSVEDPGRNYGYTF.

The V gene is TRBV12-3 or TRBV12-4, the J gene TRBJ1-2; D uncertain. This CDR3 comprises 14 residues. V was trimmed by 3 bases and J by 3 bases, leaving 11 bases between them. Here the CDR3 reads CASSFKGFDYGYTF. Here the CDR3 DNA reads TGTGCCAGCAGTTTTAAGGGTTTTGACTATGGCTACACCTTC.

This clonotype was observed a handful of times. The gene calls are TRBV27 and TRBJ1-1, with 7 bases matching TRBD1. This CDR3 is 13 amino acids long. Germline V gene data show CDR1 as MNHEY and CDR2 as SMNVEV (reference sequence). V shed 5 bases, J shed 8 bases, and the junction held 8 bases outside the gene matches. The CDR3 reads CASSQRQGTEAFF. In nucleotides, the CDR3 is TGTGCCAGCAGTCAGCGACAGGGCACCGAAGCTTTCTTT.

This chain connects TRBV6-1 to TRBJ1-1, with D unresolved. This CDR3 has 15 amino acids. The V end was cut by 4 bases, the J end by 0 bases, with 12 bases between. Germline V CDR1 and CDR2: MNHNS, SASEGT. CDR3 in DNA: TGTGCCAGCAGTGCAGGCAGGTCAATGAACACTGAAGCTTTCTTT. It translates to CASSAGRSMNTEAFF.

The chain couples TRBV6-1 to TRBJ2-3; 14 bases line up with TRBD2. The V segment lost 5 bases and the J segment 0 bases; nucleotides outside the gene matches: 10. The CDR3 is 19 residues long. CDR1 MNHNS and CDR2 SASEGT come from the germline V gene. CDR3 coding DNA: TGTGCCAGCAGTCCGGGACTAGCGGGGGCAAAGAAAAGCACAGATACGCAGTATTTT. Translated: CASSPGLAGAKKSTDTQYF.

In this sample, this clonotype turned up a few times. The chain couples TRBV28 to TRBJ1-6; D gene unclear. There are 13 residues in the CDR3. Trimming removed 2 bases from V and 14 bases from J, with 13 bases in between. Germline CDR1 and CDR2: MDHEN and SYDVKM. CDR3 sequence (DNA): TGTGCCAGCAGTTTAGAGTCAACACGGACCCTCCACTTT. Residues: CASSLESTRTLHF.

In this sample, this clonotype turned up many times. CDR3 sequence reads: CASSSRRASYEQYF. The CDR3 DNA reads TGTGCCAGCAGTTCAAGAAGAGCCTCCTACGAGCAGTACTTC. The J gene is TRBJ2-7, the V gene TRBV6-5, with D unresolved. CDR1 is MNHEY, CDR2 SVGAGI, per germline. This CDR3 contains 14 residues. V dropped 4 bases and J dropped 0 bases, with 10 bases sitting between them.

This clonotype was picked up a small number of times. This chain links TRBV28 with TRBJ1-5; D is uncertain. This CDR3 region has 14 residues. Trimming stripped 7 bases from V and 3 bases from J, with 13 bases between. Germline V gives CDR1 MDHEN, CDR2 SYDVKM. As DNA, the CDR3 is TGTGCCAGCATTAGCCGGGGTTTCAATCAGCCCCAGCATTTT. It encodes CASISRGFNQPQHF.